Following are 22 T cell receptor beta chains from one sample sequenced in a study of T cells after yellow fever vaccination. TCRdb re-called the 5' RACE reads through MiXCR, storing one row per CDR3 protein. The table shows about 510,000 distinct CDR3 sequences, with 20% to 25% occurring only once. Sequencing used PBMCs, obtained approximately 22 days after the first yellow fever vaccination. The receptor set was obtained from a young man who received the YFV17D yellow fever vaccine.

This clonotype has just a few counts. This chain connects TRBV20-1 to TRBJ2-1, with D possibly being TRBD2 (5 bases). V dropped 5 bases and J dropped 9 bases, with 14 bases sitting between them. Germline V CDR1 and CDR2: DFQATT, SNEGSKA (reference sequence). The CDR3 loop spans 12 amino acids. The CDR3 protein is CSAPREGSEQFF. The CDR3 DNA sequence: TGCAGTGCTCCCCGCGAGGGAAGTGAGCAGTTCTTC.

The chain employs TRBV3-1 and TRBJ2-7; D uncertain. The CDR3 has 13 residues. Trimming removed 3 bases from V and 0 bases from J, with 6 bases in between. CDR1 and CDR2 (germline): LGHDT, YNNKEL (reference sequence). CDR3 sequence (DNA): TGTGCCAGCAGCCAGCGAAGCTCCTACGAGCAGTACTTC. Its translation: CASSQRSSYEQYF.

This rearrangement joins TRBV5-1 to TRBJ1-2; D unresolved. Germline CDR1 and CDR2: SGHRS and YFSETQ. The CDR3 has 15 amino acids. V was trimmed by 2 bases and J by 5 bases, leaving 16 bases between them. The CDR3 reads CASSFDSLSAYGYTF. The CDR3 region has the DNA TGCGCCAGCAGCTTCGACTCCCTGAGCGCGTATGGCTACACCTTC.

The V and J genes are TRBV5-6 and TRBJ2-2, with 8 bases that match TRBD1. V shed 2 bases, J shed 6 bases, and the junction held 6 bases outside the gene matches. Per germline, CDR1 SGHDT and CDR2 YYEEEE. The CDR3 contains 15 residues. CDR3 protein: CASSLRQGAAGELFF. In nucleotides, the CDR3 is TGTGCCAGCAGCTTAAGGCAGGGGGCGGCCGGGGAGCTGTTTTTT. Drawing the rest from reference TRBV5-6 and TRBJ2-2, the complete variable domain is DAGVTQSPTHLIKTRGQQVTLRCSPKSGHDTVSWYQQALGQGPQFIFQYYEEEERQRGNFPDRFSGHQFPNYSSELNVNALLLGDSALYLCASSLRQGAAGELFFGEGSRLTVL.

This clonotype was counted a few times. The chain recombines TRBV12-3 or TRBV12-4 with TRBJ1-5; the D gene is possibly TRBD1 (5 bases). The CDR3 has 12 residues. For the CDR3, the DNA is TGTGGGGGGGGGGTCTGCAATCAGCCCCAGCATTTT. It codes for CGGGVCNQPQHF.

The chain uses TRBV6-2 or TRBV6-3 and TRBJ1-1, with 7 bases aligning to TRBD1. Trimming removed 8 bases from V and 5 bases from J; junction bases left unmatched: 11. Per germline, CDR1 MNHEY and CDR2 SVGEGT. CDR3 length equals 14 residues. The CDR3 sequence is CASGETGFGTEAFF. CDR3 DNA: TGTGCCAGCGGGGAGACAGGGTTTGGAACTGAAGCTTTCTTT.

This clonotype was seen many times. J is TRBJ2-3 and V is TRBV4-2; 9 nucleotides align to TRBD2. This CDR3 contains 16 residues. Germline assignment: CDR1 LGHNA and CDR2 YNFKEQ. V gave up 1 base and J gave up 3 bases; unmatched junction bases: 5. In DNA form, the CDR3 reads TGTGCCAGCAGCCAAGCAGCGGGGGGTTTGACAGATACGCAGTATTTT. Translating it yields CASSQAAGGLTDTQYF.

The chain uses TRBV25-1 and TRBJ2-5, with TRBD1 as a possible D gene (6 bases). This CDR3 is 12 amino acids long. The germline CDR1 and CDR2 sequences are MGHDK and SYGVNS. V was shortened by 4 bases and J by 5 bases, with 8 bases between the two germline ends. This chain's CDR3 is CASSGGHETQYF. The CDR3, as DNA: TGTGCCAGCAGTGGGGGGCATGAGACCCAGTACTTC.

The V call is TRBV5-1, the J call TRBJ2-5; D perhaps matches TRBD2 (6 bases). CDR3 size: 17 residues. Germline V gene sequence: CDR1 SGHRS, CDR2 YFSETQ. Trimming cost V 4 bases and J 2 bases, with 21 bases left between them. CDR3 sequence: CASSRDGSGVPQETQYF. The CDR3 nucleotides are TGCGCCAGCAGCAGAGACGGATCGGGGGTGCCACAAGAGACCCAGTACTTC.

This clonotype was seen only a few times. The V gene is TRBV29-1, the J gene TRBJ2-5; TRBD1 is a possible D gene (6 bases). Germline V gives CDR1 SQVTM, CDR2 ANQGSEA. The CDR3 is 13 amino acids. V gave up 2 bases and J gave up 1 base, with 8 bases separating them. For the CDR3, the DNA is TGCAGCGTTGAAAGGGGGACCCAAGAGACCCAGTACTTC. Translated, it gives CSVERGTQETQYF.

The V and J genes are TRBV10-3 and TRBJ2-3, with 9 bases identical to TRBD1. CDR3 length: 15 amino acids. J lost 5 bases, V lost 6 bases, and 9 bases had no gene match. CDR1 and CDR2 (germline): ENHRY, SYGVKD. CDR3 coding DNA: TGTGCCATCAGCAACCGGGACAGGGCAGGAGATACGCAGTATTTT. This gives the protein CAISNRDRAGDTQYF.

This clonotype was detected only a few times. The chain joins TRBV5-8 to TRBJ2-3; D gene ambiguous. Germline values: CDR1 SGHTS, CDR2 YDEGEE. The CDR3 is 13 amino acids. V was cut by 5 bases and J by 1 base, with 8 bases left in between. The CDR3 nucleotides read TGTGCCAGCAGTATGGACGGCACAGATACGCAGTATTTT. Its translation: CASSMDGTDTQYF.

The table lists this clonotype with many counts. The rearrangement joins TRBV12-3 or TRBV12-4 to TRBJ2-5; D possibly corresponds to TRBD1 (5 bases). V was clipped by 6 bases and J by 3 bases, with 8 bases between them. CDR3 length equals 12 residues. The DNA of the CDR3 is TGTGCCAGCAGCCGACAGAAAGAGACCCAGTACTTC. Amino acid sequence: CASSRQKETQYF.

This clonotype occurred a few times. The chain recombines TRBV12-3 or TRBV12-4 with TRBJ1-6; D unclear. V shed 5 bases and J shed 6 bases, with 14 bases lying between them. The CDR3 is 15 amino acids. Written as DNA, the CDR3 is TGTGCCAGCAGTGAAGGTAGCTTAGGTAATTCACCCCTCCACTTT. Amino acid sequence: CASSEGSLGNSPLHF.

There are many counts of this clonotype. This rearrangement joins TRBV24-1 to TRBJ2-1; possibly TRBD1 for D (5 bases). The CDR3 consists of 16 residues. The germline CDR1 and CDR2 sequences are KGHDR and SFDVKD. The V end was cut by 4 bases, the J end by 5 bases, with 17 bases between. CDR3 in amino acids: CATSDPTTAPNNEQFF. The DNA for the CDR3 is TGTGCCACCAGTGACCCGACGACAGCGCCAAACAATGAGCAGTTCTTC.

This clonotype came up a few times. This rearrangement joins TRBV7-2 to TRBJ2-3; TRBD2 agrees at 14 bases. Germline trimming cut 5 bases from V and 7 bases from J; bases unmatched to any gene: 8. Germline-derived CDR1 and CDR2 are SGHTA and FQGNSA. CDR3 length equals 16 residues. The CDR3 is CASSVDGTSGGNTQYF. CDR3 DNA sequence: TGTGCCAGCAGCGTCGACGGGACTAGCGGGGGAAATACGCAGTATTTT.

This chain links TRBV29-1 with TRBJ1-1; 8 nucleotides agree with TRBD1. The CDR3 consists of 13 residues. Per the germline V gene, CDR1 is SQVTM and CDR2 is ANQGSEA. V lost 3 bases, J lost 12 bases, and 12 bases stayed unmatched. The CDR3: CSVDKAQGARTFF. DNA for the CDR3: TGCAGCGTTGATAAGGCGCAGGGGGCGCGGACTTTCTTT.

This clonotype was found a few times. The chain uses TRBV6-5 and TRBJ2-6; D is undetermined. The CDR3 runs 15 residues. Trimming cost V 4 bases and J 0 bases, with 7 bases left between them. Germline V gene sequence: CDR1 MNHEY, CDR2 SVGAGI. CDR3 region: CASSSQHSGANVLTF. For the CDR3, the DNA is TGTGCCAGCAGTTCACAGCACTCTGGGGCCAACGTCCTGACTTTC.

The CDR3 reads CASSLVTGRVNTQYF. In nucleotides, the CDR3 is TGCGCCAGCAGCTTGGTGACAGGGAGGGTTAATACGCAGTATTTT. The chain is built from TRBV5-1 and TRBJ2-3, with D possibly called TRBD1 or TRBD2 (7 bases each). With 0 bases removed from V and 7 bases from J, the gap between germline ends came to 15 bases. The CDR3 length is 15 residues. CDR1 and CDR2 (germline): SGHRS, YFSETQ.

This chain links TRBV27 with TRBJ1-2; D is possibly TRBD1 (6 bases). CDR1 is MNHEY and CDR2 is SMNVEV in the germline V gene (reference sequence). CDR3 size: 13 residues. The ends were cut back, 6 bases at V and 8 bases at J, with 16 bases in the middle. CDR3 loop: CASRSGGREGYTF. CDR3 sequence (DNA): TGTGCCAGCAGGTCCGGGGGCAGGGAGGGCTACACCTTC.

CDR3 sequence: CASTDRGDRATEAFF. The CDR3, as DNA: TGTGCCAGCACTGACCGAGGGGATCGTGCCACTGAAGCTTTCTTT. The rearrangement links TRBV5-4 to TRBJ1-1; D is perhaps TRBD1 (5 bases). In germline, CDR1 is SGHNT, CDR2 YYREEE (reference sequence). The CDR3 has 15 residues. The germline V and J ends were trimmed by 6 bases and 4 bases, with 19 bases remaining between them.

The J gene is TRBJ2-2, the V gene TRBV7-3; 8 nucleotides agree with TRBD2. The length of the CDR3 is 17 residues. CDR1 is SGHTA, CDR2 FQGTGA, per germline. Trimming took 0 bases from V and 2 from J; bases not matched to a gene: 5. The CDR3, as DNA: TGTGCCAGCAGCTTAACGGTCCGGGAGGGTAACACCGGGGAGCTGTTTTTT. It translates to CASSLTVREGNTGELFF.